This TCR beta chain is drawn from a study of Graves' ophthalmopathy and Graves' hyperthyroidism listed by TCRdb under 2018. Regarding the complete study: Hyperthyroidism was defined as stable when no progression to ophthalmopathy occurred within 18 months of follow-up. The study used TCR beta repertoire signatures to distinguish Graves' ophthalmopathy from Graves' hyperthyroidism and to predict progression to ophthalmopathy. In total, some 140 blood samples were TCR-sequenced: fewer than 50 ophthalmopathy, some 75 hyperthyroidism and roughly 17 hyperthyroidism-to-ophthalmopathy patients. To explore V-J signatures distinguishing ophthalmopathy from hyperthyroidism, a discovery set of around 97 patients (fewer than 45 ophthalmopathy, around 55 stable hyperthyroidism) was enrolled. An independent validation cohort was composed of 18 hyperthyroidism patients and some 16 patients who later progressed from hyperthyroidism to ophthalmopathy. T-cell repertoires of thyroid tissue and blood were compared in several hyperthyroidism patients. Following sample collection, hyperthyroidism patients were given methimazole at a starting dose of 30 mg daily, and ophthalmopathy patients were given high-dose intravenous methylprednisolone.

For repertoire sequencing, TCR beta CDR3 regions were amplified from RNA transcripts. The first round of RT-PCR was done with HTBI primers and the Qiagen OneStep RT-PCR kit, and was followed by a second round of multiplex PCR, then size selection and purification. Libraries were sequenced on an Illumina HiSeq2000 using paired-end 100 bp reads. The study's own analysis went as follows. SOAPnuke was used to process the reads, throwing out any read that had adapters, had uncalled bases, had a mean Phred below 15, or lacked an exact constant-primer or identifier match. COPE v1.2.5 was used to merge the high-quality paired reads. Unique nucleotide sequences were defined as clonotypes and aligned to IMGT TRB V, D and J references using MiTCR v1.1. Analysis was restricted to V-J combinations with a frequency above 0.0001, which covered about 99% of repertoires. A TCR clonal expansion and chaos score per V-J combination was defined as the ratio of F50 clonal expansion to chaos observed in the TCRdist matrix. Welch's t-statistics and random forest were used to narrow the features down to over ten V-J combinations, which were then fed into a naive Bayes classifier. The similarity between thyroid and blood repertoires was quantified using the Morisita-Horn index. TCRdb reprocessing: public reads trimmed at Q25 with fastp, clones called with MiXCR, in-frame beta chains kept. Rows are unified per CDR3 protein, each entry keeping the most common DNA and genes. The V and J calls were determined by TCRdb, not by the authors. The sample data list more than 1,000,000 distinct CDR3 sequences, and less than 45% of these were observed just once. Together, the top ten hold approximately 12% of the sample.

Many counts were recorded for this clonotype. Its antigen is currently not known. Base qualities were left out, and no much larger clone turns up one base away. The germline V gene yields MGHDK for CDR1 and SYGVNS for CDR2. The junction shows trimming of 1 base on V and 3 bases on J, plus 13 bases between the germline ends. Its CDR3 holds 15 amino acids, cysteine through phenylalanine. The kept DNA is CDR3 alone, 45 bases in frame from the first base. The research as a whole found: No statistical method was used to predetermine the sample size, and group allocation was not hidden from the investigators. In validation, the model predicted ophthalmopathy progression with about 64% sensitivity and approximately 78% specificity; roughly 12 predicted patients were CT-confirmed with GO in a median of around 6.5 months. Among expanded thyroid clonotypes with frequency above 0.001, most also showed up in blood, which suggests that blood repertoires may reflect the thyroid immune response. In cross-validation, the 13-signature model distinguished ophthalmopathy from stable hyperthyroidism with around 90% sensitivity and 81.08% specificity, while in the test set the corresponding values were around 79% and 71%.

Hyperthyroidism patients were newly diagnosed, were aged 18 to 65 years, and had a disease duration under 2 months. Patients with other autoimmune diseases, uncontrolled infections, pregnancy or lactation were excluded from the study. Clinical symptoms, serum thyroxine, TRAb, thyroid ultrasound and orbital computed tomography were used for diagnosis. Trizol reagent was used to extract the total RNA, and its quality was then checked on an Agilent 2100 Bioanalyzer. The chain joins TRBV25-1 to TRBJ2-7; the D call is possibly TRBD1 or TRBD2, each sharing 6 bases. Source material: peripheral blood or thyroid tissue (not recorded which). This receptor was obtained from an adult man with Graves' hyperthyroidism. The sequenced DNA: TGTGCCAGCAGTGAATTAGCGGAGGGGGGCTACGAGCAGTACTTC. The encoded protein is CASSELAEGGYEQYF.